The 10 T cell receptor beta chains below were found in one sample sequenced in a study of T cell changes during pregnancy in multiple sclerosis. The data were produced by immunoSEQ multiplex PCR, yet TCRdb's version contains in-frame clones alone and is incomplete. This sample has approximately 90,000 clones, with more than 85% found just once. The specimen was peripheral blood, collected before pregnancy. The receptors here all came from a female donor with multiple sclerosis, enrolled in a pregnancy study.

Only one count was recorded for this clone. CDR3 coding DNA: TGTGCCAGCAGTGGGCTGGCAGCGGGGGGCACAGATACGCAGTATTTT. It codes for CASSGLAAGGTDTQYF. The V and J genes are TRBV9 and TRBJ2-3, with 8 bases identical to TRBD2. V trimming: 5 bases; J trimming: 1 base; junction bases outside the gene matches: 9. Germline CDR1 and CDR2: SGDLS and YYNGEE. The CDR3 contains 16 residues.

J is TRBJ2-7 and V is TRBV30; 10 bases match TRBD1. Germline V gene lookup returns CDR1 GTSNPN and CDR2 SVGIG (reference sequence). Losses at the gene ends were 3 bases for V and 3 bases for J; bases not matched to a gene: 5. This CDR3 spans 14 amino acids. The chain's CDR3 is CAWSHDRGHYEQYF. The CDR3 DNA reads TGTGCCTGGAGCCATGACAGGGGGCACTACGAGCAGTACTTC.

This chain connects TRBV11-1 to TRBJ1-1; D unresolved. The germline CDR1 and CDR2 sequences are SGHAT and FQDESV (reference sequence). V gave up 3 bases and J gave up 1 base, with 12 bases separating them. The CDR3 covers 15 residues. CDR3 sequence reads: CASSLFRYGNTEAFF. The CDR3 nucleotides read TGTGCCAGCAGCTTGTTCCGGTATGGGAACACTGAAGCTTTCTTT.

The chain links TRBV7-6 to TRBJ1-5, with D perhaps TRBD1 (6 bases). CDR1 and CDR2 (germline): SGHVS, FNYEAQ. V shed 1 base and J shed 5 bases, with 12 bases lying between them. CDR3 length: 15 residues. CDR3: CASSLGAGAHQPQHF. The DNA of the CDR3 is TGTGCCAGCAGCTTAGGGGCAGGGGCGCATCAGCCCCAGCATTTT.

The V gene is TRBV28, the J gene TRBJ1-5; weak D call: TRBD1 (5 bases). The germline V gene has CDR1 MDHEN and CDR2 SYDVKM. V dropped 3 bases and J dropped 4 bases, with 10 bases sitting between them. This CDR3 comprises 14 residues. The CDR3 nucleotides read TGTGCCAGCAGTTTCTCGGGACTTAATCAGCCCCAGCATTTT. It is translated as CASSFSGLNQPQHF.

The chain combines TRBV13 with TRBJ2-6; TRBD2 agrees at 7 bases. The CDR3 has 17 residues. Germline CDR1 PRHDT, CDR2 FYEKMQ (reference sequence). The junction had 5 bases not matched to a gene; V was cut back by 2 bases and J by 1 base. DNA for the CDR3: TGTGCCAGCAGCTTACGGGGGGAGCCATCTGGGGCCAACGTCCTGACTTTC. This gives the protein CASSLRGEPSGANVLTF.

The CDR3 region is CASSPRTGPMNTEAFF. The CDR3 DNA reads TGCGCCAGCAGCCCGCGGACAGGGCCTATGAACACTGAAGCTTTCTTT. This chain links TRBV5-1 with TRBJ1-1; 8 bases map to TRBD1. V lost 4 bases to trimming and J lost 0 bases; unmatched junction nucleotides: 8. The CDR3 is 16 amino acids. Germline V gives CDR1 SGHRS, CDR2 YFSETQ.

The chain employs TRBV5-6 and TRBJ1-2; D gene ambiguous. V was cut by 3 bases and J by 5 bases, with 8 bases left in between. The CDR3 extends over 12 amino acids. CDR1 SGHDT and CDR2 YYEEEE come from the germline V gene. As DNA, the CDR3 is TGTGCCAGCAGCTCTAGTGGGTATGGCTACACCTTC. Residues: CASSSSGYGYTF.

This clone was detected only a few times. The V and J genes are TRBV2 and TRBJ2-1, with D possibly matching TRBD1 (6 bases). This CDR3 is 13 amino acids long. Trimming removed 8 bases from V and 1 base from J, with 9 bases in between. Germline V CDR1 and CDR2: SNHLY, FYNNEI. CDR3 sequence: CASVTGSYNEQFF. CDR3 bases: TGTGCCAGCGTCACAGGGTCCTACAATGAGCAGTTCTTC.

The V call is TRBV7-9, the J call TRBJ2-7, with D possibly matching TRBD2 (7 bases). The CDR3 extends over 15 amino acids. CDR1 is SEHNR and CDR2 is FQNEAQ in the germline V gene (reference sequence). Trimming stripped 4 bases from V and 0 bases from J, with 13 bases between. CDR3 nucleotides: TGTGCCAGCAGCTCCTGGGGGGGCAGCTCCTACGAGCAGTACTTC. This codes for CASSSWGGSSYEQYF.